The sequence of this T cell receptor (beta chain) was determined in a study of monozygotic twins with inflammatory bowel disease. The study, taken as a whole, reports: No repertoire similarity difference was seen between concordant and discordant twins; power was possibly limited.

Generation of cDNA took place in eight separate reactions per sample. UMIs bearing a 6-nucleotide sample barcode were added through template switching. TCRdb processed the 5' RACE reads again and assigns one entry to each CDR3 protein, with no DNA. Recorded for this sample: roughly 100,000 distinct CDR3 sequences. Germline V gene data show CDR1 as MNHEY and CDR2 as SMNVEV (reference sequence). The CDR3 runs to 14 residues. In the case of this clonotype: The antigen is unknown.

Material for sequencing was blood. The clonotype comes from a human donor with ulcerative colitis or Crohn's disease, or a healthy co-twin of an affected twin (not recorded which). The chain combines TRBV27 with TRBJ1-1; TCRdb gives TRBD1 as the D gene, but with no DNA this cannot be confirmed. The CDR3 here is CASNRQGPNTEAFF.